Listed below are T cell receptor beta chains from one sample, sequenced in a study of cytomegalovirus exposure and HLA in healthy donors. The repertoire was sequenced with immunoSEQ multiplex PCR; TCRdb's copy has only in-frame clones and lacks some. The sample shows over 95,000 clones, over 75% of them seen only once. Source material: PBMCs. These receptors were taken from a man aged 40-49 years in good health and CMV-seropositive. The CDR3 runs from the conserved cysteine through the conserved F or W. A D gene is named only where the DNA matches it firmly.

D gene: NA; J gene: TRBJ2-5; V gene: TRBV6-1; CDR3 protein: CASRELSGETQYF
D gene: NA; J gene: TRBJ2-7; V gene: TRBV11-2; CDR3 protein: CASSFGAASSYEQYF
D gene: TRBD2; J gene: TRBJ2-5; V gene: TRBV7-6; CDR3 protein: CASSRRLAGQETQYF
D gene: NA; J gene: TRBJ1-1; V gene: TRBV5-1; CDR3 protein: CASSFEGNTEAFF
D gene: TRBD1; J gene: TRBJ1-5; V gene: TRBV19; CDR3 protein: CASSRRQGADQPQHF
D gene: TRBD2; J gene: TRBJ2-1; V gene: TRBV19; CDR3 protein: CASSNLAGKDEQFF
D gene: TRBD1; J gene: TRBJ2-5; V gene: TRBV5-1; CDR3 protein: CASSARDREETQYF
D gene: TRBD1; J gene: TRBJ1-1; V gene: TRBV7-9; CDR3 protein: CASSSPGQGAENTEAFF
D gene: TRBD2; J gene: TRBJ2-3; V gene: TRBV6-4; CDR3 protein: CASSETSGESTDTQYF
D gene: NA; J gene: TRBJ1-4; V gene: TRBV6-5; CDR3 protein: CASQITENEKLFF
D gene: TRBD1; J gene: TRBJ2-5; V gene: TRBV7-3; CDR3 protein: CASSQGGQGTAQETQYF
D gene: NA; J gene: TRBJ2-2; V gene: TRBV7-9; CDR3 protein: CASSNSARTSGAGELFF
D gene: NA; J gene: TRBJ2-1; V gene: TRBV11-3; CDR3 protein: CASSPDFVIGEQFF
D gene: NA; J gene: TRBJ2-7; V gene: TRBV9; CDR3 protein: CASSVEGQSSYEQYF
D gene: NA; J gene: TRBJ2-1; V gene: TRBV29-1; CDR3 protein: CSVEVEQAFF
D gene: NA; J gene: TRBJ1-5; V gene: TRBV9; CDR3 protein: CASSVARSGQPQHF
D gene: TRBD1; J gene: TRBJ1-2; V gene: TRBV7-9; CDR3 protein: CASSRDRGGYTF
D gene: NA; J gene: TRBJ2-1; V gene: TRBV6-5; CDR3 protein: CASRTREFEQFF
D gene: NA; J gene: TRBJ2-3; V gene: TRBV27; CDR3 protein: CASSRGTDTQYF
D gene: NA; J gene: TRBJ1-2; V gene: TRBV2; CDR3 protein: CASSASPLLGGSYGYTF
D gene: TRBD1; J gene: TRBJ2-7; V gene: TRBV7-2; CDR3 protein: CASSLVGQGAYEQYF
D gene: NA; J gene: TRBJ2-7; V gene: TRBV6-1; CDR3 protein: CATETGTLYVEQYF
D gene: TRBD1; J gene: TRBJ1-5; V gene: TRBV18; CDR3 protein: CASSPGQVEPQHF
D gene: TRBD1; J gene: TRBJ1-2; V gene: TRBV6-1; CDR3 protein: CASSAGQASTNYGYTF
D gene: TRBD1; J gene: TRBJ2-3; V gene: TRBV18; CDR3 protein: CASSPRTGELDTQYF
D gene: NA; J gene: TRBJ2-1; V gene: TRBV14; CDR3 protein: CASSRTTGVNGNEQFF
D gene: NA; J gene: TRBJ1-3; V gene: TRBV5-1; CDR3 protein: CASSEPGSGNTIYF
D gene: NA; J gene: TRBJ1-2; V gene: TRBV28; CDR3 protein: CASSTGHYGYTF
D gene: NA; J gene: TRBJ1-5; V gene: TRBV19; CDR3 protein: CASSIGGLDQPQHF
D gene: NA; J gene: TRBJ2-2; V gene: TRBV7-9; CDR3 protein: CASSLAVVRRGELFF
D gene: NA; J gene: TRBJ2-1; V gene: TRBV4-3; CDR3 protein: CASSQDGMLSYNEQFF
D gene: NA; J gene: TRBJ2-5; V gene: TRBV6-1; CDR3 protein: CASSDRGNNQETQYF